The T cell receptor (beta chain) described here comes from a study of T cell repertoires in cytomegalovirus infection. The CDR3 runs to 15 residues. The germline V gene has CDR1 SGHVS and CDR2 FQNEAQ. V gave up 11 bases and J gave up 0 bases, with 14 bases separating them. Many counts were recorded for this clonotype. TCRdb recomputed calls from the reads with MiXCR, one row per CDR3 protein. Counted here are about 490,000 distinct CDR3 sequences, more than 15% occurring once; the ten biggest clones make up 20% to 30%. The sample consisted of CD8+ T cells from PBMCs. V and J are TRBV7-8 and TRBJ2-6, with D tentatively TRBD1 or TRBD2 (5 bases each). The receptor was isolated from a human donor in good health (CMV status not recorded). Some clones in this sample may be carry-over from other donors' samples. CDR3 sequence reads: CAVGVTISGANVLTF. As DNA, the CDR3 is TGTGCCGTGGGGGTTACCATCTCTGGGGCCAACGTCCTGACTTTC.